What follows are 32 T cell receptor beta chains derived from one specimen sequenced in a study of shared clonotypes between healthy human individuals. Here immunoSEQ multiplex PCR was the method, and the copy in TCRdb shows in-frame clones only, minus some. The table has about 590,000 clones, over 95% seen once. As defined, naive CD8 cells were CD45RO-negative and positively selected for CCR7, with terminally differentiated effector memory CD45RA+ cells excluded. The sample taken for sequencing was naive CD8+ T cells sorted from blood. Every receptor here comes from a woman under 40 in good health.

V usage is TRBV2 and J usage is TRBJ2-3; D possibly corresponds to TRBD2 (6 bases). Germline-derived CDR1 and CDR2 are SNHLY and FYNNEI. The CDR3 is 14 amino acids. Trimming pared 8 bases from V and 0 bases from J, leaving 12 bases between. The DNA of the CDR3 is TGTGCCAGCGAGAACGGGGGAAGCACAGATACGCAGTATTTT. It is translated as CASENGGSTDTQYF.

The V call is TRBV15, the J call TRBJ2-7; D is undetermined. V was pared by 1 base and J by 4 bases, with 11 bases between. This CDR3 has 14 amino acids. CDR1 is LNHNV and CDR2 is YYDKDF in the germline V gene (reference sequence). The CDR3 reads CATSRVGPKYEQYF. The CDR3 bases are TGTGCCACCAGCAGAGTAGGACCCAAATACGAGCAGTACTTC.

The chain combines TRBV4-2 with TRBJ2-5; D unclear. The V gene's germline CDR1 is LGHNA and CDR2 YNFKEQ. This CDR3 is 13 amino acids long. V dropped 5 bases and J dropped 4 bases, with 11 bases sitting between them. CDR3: CASSSGRVETQYF. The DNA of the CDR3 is TGTGCCAGCAGCTCAGGTCGGGTAGAGACCCAGTACTTC.

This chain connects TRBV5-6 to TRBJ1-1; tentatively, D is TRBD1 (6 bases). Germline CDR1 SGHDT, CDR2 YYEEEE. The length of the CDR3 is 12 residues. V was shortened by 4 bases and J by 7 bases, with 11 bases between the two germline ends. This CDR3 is CASSHQGFEAFF. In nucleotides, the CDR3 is TGTGCCAGCAGCCATCAGGGGTTTGAAGCTTTCTTT.

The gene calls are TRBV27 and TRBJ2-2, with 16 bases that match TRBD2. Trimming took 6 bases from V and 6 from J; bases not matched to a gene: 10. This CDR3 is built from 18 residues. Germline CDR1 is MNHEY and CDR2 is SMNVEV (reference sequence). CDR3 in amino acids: CASRTGTSGRAMAGELFF. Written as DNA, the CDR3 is TGTGCCAGCAGAACTGGGACTAGCGGGAGGGCCATGGCCGGGGAGCTGTTTTTT.

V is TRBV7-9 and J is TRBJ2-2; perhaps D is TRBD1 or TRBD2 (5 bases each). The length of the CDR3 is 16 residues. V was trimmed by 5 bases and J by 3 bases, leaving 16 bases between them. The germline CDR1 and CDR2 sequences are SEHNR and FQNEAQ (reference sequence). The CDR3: CASSLPPGPDTGELFF. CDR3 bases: TGTGCCAGCAGCCTACCCCCGGGACCGGACACCGGGGAGCTGTTTTTT.

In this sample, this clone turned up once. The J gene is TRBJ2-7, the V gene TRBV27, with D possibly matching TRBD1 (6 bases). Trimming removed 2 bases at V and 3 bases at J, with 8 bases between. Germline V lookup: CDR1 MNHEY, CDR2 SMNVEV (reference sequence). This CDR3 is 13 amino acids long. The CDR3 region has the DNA TGTGCCAGCAGTTTAGGGACAAACTACGAGCAGTACTTC. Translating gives CASSLGTNYEQYF.

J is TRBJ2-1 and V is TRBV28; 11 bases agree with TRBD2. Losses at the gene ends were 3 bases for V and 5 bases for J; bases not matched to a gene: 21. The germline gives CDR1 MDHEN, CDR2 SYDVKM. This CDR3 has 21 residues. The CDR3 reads CASSFPSGTGIAGGLNNEQFF. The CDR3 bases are TGTGCCAGCAGTTTCCCCTCCGGGACAGGTATAGCGGGAGGGTTAAACAATGAGCAGTTCTTC.

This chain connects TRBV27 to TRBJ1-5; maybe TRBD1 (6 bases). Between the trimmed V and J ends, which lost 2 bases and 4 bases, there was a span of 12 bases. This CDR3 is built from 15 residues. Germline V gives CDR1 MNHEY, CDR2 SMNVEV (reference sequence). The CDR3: CASSLMSGTNQPQHF. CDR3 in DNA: TGTGCCAGCAGTTTAATGAGTGGGACAAATCAGCCCCAGCATTTT.

In nucleotides, the CDR3 is TGCAGCGTTGACCAATCCTACAATGAGCAGTTCTTC. Protein sequence: CSVDQSYNEQFF. V is TRBV29-1 and J is TRBJ2-1; D remains unclear. The V end lost 3 bases, the J end lost 1 base, and 4 bases lay between the germline ends. Germline V gives CDR1 SQVTM, CDR2 ANQGSEA. This CDR3 region has 12 residues.

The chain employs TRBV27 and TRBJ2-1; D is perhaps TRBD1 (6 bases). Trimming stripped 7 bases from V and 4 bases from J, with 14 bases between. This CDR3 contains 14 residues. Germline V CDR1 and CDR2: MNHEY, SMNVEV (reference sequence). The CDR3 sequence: CASTLTGTYNEQFF. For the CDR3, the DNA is TGTGCCAGCACCCTGACGGGGACATACAATGAGCAGTTCTTC.

As DNA, the CDR3 is TGTGCCAGTAGTATAGACTCGACAGGCAGCTCCTACAATGAGCAGTTCTTC. Translated: CASSIDSTGSSYNEQFF. V usage is TRBV19 and J usage is TRBJ2-1; the D gene is possibly TRBD1 (6 bases). Per the germline V gene, CDR1 is LNHDA and CDR2 is SQIVND (reference sequence). The CDR3 totals 17 residues. Trimming removed 0 bases at V and 0 bases at J, with 12 bases between.

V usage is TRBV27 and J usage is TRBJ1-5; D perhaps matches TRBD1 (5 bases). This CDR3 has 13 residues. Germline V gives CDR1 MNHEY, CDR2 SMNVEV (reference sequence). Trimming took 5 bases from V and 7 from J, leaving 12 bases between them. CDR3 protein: CASSAGIYQPQHF. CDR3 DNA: TGTGCCAGCAGTGCAGGGATTTACCAGCCCCAGCATTTT.

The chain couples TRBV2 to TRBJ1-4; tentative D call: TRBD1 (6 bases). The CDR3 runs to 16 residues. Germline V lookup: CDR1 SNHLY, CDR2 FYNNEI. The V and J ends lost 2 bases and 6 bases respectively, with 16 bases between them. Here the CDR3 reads CASSEYWGGQDEKLFF. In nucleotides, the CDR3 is TGTGCCAGCAGTGAATATTGGGGGGGACAAGATGAAAAACTGTTTTTT.

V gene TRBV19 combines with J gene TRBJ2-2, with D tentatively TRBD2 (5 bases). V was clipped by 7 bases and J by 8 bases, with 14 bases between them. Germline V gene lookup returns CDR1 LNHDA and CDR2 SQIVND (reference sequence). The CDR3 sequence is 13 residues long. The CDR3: CASINFGEGELFF. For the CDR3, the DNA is TGTGCCAGTATTAATTTTGGGGAGGGGGAGCTGTTTTTT.

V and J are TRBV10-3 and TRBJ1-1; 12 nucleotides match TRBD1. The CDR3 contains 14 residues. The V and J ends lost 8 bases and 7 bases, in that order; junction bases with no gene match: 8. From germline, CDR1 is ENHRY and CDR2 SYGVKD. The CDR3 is CAISRRDRGLEAFF. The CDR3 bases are TGTGCCATCTCACGCAGGGACAGGGGGCTTGAAGCTTTCTTT.

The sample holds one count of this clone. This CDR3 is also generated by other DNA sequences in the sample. The CDR3 is CASSQETSSSYEQYF. CDR3 sequence (DNA): TGTGCCAGCAGCCAAGAAACTAGCAGTTCCTACGAGCAGTACTTC. This chain uses TRBV4-2 with TRBJ2-7, with a weak D call TRBD2 (6 bases). Trimming left V 0 bases short and J 1 base short, with 10 bases between. The CDR3 runs to 15 residues. Looked up from germline, CDR1 is LGHNA and CDR2 is YNFKEQ.

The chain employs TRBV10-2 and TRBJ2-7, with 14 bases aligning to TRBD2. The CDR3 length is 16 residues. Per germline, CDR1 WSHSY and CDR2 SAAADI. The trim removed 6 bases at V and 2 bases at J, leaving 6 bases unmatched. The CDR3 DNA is TGCGCCAGCAGCGACACGGGACTAGCGGGAGCCTACGAGCAGTACTTC. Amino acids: CASSDTGLAGAYEQYF.

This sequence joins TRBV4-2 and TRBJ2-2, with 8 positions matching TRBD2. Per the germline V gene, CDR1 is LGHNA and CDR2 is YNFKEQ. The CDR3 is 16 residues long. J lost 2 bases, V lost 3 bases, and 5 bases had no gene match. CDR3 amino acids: CASSQEAGENTGELFF. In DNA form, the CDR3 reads TGTGCCAGCAGCCAGGAAGCGGGAGAAAACACCGGGGAGCTGTTTTTT.

The DNA for the CDR3 is TGTGCCAGCAGTGCGCTTTCGTCAGTAGCGGGAAAAGATACGCAGTATTTT. This sequence encodes CASSALSSVAGKDTQYF. The chain couples TRBV6-1 to TRBJ2-3, with 8 bases fitting TRBD2. The CDR3 runs 17 residues. Germline CDR1 and CDR2: MNHNS and SASEGT. V dropped 4 bases and J dropped 5; count of bases not matched to a gene: 14.

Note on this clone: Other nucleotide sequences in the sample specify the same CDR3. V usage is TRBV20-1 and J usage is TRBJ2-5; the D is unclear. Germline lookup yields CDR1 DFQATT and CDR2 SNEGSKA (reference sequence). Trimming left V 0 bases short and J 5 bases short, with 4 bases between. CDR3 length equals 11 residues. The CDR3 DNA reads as TGCAGTGCTAGAGATGGGGAGACCCAGTACTTC. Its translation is CSARDGETQYF.

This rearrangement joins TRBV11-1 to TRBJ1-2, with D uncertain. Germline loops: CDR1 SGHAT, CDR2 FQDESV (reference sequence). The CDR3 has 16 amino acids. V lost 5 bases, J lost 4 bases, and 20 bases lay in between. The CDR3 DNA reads TGTGCCAGCAGCAATGTGATTACTGGAAAGACCTATGGCTACACCTTC. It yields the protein CASSNVITGKTYGYTF.

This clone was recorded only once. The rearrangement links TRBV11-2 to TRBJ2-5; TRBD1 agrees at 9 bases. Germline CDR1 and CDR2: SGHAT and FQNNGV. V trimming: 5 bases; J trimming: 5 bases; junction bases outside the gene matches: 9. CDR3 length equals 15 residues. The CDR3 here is CASSARQGEGETQYF. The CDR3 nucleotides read TGTGCCAGCAGCGCCCGACAGGGGGAGGGGGAGACCCAGTACTTC.

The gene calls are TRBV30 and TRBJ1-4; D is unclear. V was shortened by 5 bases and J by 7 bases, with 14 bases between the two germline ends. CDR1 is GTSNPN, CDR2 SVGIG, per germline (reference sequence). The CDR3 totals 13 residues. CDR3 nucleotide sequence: TGTGCCTGGGGCTTCGCCTTAGGTGAAAAACTGTTTTTT. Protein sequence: CAWGFALGEKLFF. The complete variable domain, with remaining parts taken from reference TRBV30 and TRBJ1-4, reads SQTIHQWPATLVQPVGSPLSLECTVEGTSNPNLYWYRQAAGRGLQLLFYSVGIGQISSEVPQNLSASRPQDRQFILSSKKLLLSDSGFYLCAWGFALGEKLFFGSGTQLSVL.

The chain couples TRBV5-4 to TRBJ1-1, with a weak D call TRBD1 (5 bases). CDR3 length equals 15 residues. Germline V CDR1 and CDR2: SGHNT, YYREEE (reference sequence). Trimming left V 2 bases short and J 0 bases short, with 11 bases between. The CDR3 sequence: CASSLTQGMNTEAFF. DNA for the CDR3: TGTGCCAGCAGCTTAACGCAGGGAATGAACACTGAAGCTTTCTTT.

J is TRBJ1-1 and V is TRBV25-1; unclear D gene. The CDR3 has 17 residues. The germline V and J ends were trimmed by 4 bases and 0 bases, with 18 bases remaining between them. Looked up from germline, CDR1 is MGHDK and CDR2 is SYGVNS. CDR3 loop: CASSVTPDLLMNTEAFF. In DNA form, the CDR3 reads TGTGCCAGCAGTGTCACGCCCGACCTCCTAATGAACACTGAAGCTTTCTTT.

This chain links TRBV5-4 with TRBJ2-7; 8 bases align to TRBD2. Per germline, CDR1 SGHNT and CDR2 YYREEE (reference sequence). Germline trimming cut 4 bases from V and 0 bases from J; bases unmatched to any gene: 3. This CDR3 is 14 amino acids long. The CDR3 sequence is CASSLGTSSYEQYF. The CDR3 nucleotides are TGTGCCAGCAGCCTTGGGACTAGCTCCTACGAGCAGTACTTC.

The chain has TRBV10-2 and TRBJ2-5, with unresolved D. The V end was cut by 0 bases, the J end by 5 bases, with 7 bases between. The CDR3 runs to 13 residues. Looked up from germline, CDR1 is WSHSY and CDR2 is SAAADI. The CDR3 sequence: CASSESSRETQYF. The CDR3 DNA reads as TGCGCCAGCAGTGAGTCTTCACGGGAGACCCAGTACTTC.

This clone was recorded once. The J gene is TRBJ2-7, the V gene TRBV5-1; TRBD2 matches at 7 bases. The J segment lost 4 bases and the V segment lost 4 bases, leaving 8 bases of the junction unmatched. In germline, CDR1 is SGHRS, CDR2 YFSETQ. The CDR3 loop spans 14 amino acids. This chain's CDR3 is CASSTSGIGYEQYF. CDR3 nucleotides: TGCGCCAGCAGCACCAGCGGGATAGGGTACGAGCAGTACTTC.

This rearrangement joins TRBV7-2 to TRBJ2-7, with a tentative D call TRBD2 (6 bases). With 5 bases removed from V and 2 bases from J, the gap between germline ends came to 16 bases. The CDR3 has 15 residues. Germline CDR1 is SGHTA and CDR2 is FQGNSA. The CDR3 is CASSTRGSRPYEQYF. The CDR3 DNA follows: TGTGCCAGCAGCACACGGGGGTCTAGACCCTACGAGCAGTACTTC.

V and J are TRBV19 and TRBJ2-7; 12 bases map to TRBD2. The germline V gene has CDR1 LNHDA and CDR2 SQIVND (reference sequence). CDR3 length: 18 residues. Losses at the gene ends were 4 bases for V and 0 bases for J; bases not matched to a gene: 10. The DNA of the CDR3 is TGTGCCAGTAGTACGACTAGCGGGAGTTCCTACCCCTCCTACGAGCAGTACTTC. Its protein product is CASSTTSGSSYPSYEQYF.

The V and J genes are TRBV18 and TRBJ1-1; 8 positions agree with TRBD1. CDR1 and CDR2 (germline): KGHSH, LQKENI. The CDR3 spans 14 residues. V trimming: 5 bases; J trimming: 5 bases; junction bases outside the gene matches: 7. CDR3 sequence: CASSYTGGRTEAFF. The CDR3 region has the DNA TGTGCCAGCTCATACACAGGGGGAAGGACTGAAGCTTTCTTT.